This TCR beta chain was documented in a study of shared clonotypes between healthy human individuals (TCRdb year 2020). In the study overall: A couple of women and a few men aged 18 to 49 years were included in the cohort. To estimate repertoire size and how much clonotype sharing occurs between individuals, the study deeply sequenced the blood TCR repertoires of five or six healthy adults. Different laboratories and diverse techniques were used to prepare libraries and sequence TCR repertoires, to increase sequencing depth and limit assay-specific biases. Per donor, leukapheresis produced somewhere between about 0.94 and 9 billion PBMCs. For each donor, CD4 naive and CD4 memory were each run on three plates, CD8 naive on two plates, and CD8 memory on one plate.

Worth noting for this clone: The specificity of this receptor is unknown. Base qualities are not recorded, but no much larger clone differs from it by a single base. Other DNA sequences in the same sample also yield this CDR3.

Using the deep immunoSEQ assay, TCR CDR3 regions were amplified from genomic DNA by multiplex PCR. Extracted genomic DNA from each cell subset was spread evenly across all wells of several immunoSEQ 96-well plates, with each plate serving as a replicate. Each replicate PCR for sorted subsets received around 210 ng genomic DNA, equal to tens of thousands of T cell genomes. Purified libraries were measured with a Qubit 3.0 fluorometer, size-checked on a Bioanalyzer 2100, and measured again with the KAPA Library Quantification kit. A separate single-read 150-cycle Illumina NextSeq 550 flow cell was used to sequence each immunoSEQ 96-well plate. Per the authors' processing: Because the immunoSEQ output held only junctional sequences and lacked quality scores, the filtering could not match the filtering applied to full-length reads. To assign V/J genes and CDR3, sequences were annotated using PyIR, a Python wrapper for IgBLAST v1.9, with IMGT germline references. Reads with weak V/J assignments (E-value above 1e-6), missing CDR3, stop codons, out-of-frame junctions, or ambiguous translated residues were removed. A V3J clonotype was defined by an identical inferred V gene, J gene, and CDR3 amino acid sequence. Percentage overlap between repertoires was calculated by dividing the number of shared unique clonotypes by the size of the smaller repertoire. Richness of each repertoire was evaluated using RTK rarefaction, the Chao1 estimator, and Recon v2.1 estimates of unobserved clonotypes. Generation probabilities for all TCRbeta clonotypes obtained by the gDNA method from a few donors were computed using OLGA. TCRdb limited this immuneACCESS table to in-frame rearrangements with V and J called. A share of clones is missing; checked studies link under half to unresolved V genes, and the rest is unexplained. V and J calls and clone size come straight from that table; D and trimming were deduced from the DNA. This sample comprises approximately 2,000,000 clones, just under 95% of them detected only once. The ten largest account for approximately 0.39% of the sample.

The junction carries 5 bases between V and J, which are trimmed by 3 bases and 3 bases respectively. From cysteine to phenylalanine, the CDR3 is 12 amino acids long. This entry keeps only the CDR3 DNA: 36 bases, framed from base 1. CDR1 and CDR2 are read off the germline V gene as SGDLS and YYNGEE. The donors were healthy, HIV-negative adults who had no recently reported acute infections or vaccinations. Every donor was a Caucasian adult living in Nashville, Tennessee, USA. CD4+ T cells were enriched through magnetic negative selection, after which naive cells were positively selected on CD45RA and the remaining negative fraction served as the memory subset. After blood collection by leukapheresis, PBMCs were isolated using Ficoll-Histopaque density gradient centrifugation and then cryopreserved in the vapor phase of liquid nitrogen. Purity and quantity of every magnetically sorted T cell population were checked by analytical flow cytometry. From each sorted fraction, genomic DNA was isolated and quantified by UV absorbance on a Nanodrop 2000c.

The paper as a whole reports these results and caveats: Compared with non-shared clonotypes, clonotypes shared by all four sorted-subset donors had higher generation probabilities. Pairwise subsampling indicated that sequencing depth was expected to affect the degree of clonotype sharing among donors. Larger estimated clonotype richness was generally found for naive subsets than for memory subsets. Only blood was sampled, and tissue TCR repertoires likely differ from those in blood. The small number of donors limited the genetic and exposure-history diversity represented. Sharing across a few donors was observed for about 4.8% of naive CD4, about 4% of naive CD8, 2% to 2.5% of memory CD4, and roughly 0.4% of memory CD8 clonotypes. Rarefaction of sorted-subset datasets indicated incomplete sequencing despite the large sequencing depth.

This receptor chain uses TRBV9 and TRBJ2-3; the D gene is not confidently resolved. Sequencing was carried out using naive CD4+ T cells from PBMCs. The cell subset or site label, read with the paper, signifies: CD45RA+ positively selected. The receptor was isolated from a man between 18 and 35 years old in good health. Some clones in this sample may be carry-over from other donors' samples. CDR3 reads: CASSALTDTQYF. The DNA sequence is as follows: TGTGCCAGCAGCGCTCTGACAGATACGCAGTATTTT.